This T cell receptor (beta chain) stems from a study of cytomegalovirus exposure and HLA in healthy donors (dated by TCRdb to 2017 to 2019). Broadly, across the study: According to an earlier analysis of 587 of the donors, about 170 million T cells yielded 100 million or so unique TCR beta sequences and about 300 Gb of sequence data. Approximately 310 gigabases of sequencing data and 70 million to 95 million unique TCR sequences made up an early release that covered some 640 HLA-typed donors. Among the approximately 400 genotyped donors, approximately 77% belonged to the genetic ancestry cluster associated with self-reported Caucasian donors. The aim of the study was to test whether cataloging public T cell receptors could identify signatures of past pathogen exposure. The study used immunosequencing to profile the T cell repertoires of approximately 690 subjects and linked those repertoires to cytomegalovirus serostatus. Besides the first cohort of around 670 subjects, a separate validation cohort made up of 120 different subjects was used. High-throughput TCR immunosequencing, statistical association of individual TCRs with disease status, and machine learning were combined to predict cytomegalovirus infection status. To study patterns of TCR occurrence, a later analysis re-analyzed previously published TCR beta repertoires from 666 donors and added high-resolution HLA genotyping. Rather than using new phenotypic data, the later analysis identified candidate immune exposures from TCR beta sequences and from how often those sequences occurred across donors. An earlier analysis of roughly 600 of the donors used high-throughput TCR beta sequencing to judge whether each TCR beta V gene segment behaved as functional or pseudogenic. Alongside the repertoire data, information on donor age, sex, ethnicity and CMV serostatus was compiled. In a later genetic analysis, genome-wide SNP genotypes for about 55% of the roughly 700 donors were used, and that subset was treated as a discovery cohort. All discovery cohort repertoires had been generated using a single sequencing platform. Both class I and class II loci were covered by HLA typing, at four-digit resolution. Typing coverage varied by locus: roughly 629-630 donors for A, B, C, DRB1 and DQB1; more than 500 for DQA1; about 590 for DPA1; around 490 for DPB1. Because of strong linkage in the cohort, five DR-DQ haplotypes were treated as single units for association and clustering. Among about 370 genotyped donors of the cohort, an average of around 240,000 unique TCR beta nucleotide sequences was sequenced per donor, of which approximately 19% were non-productive.

The germline V gene encodes CDR1 SNHLY and CDR2 FYNNEI. The CDR3 holds 10 amino acids from the cysteine to the phenylalanine. Solely the CDR3 DNA is kept, with 30 bases framed from the first base. V gives up 6 bases and J gives up 8 bases, and the segment between their germline ends measures 7 bases. Libraries were made using the immunoSEQ multiplex PCR assay. The multiplex PCR relied on a mix of 60 forward primers for TCR Vbeta segments and 13 reverse primers for TCR Jbeta segments. Amplification of the CDR3 region of rearranged TCR beta genes was performed with a multiplex PCR assay on genomic DNA. Amplified TCR beta libraries were sequenced as 87-base-pair reads on the Illumina HiSeq System. For the original study's pipeline: A later analysis counted around 72 million unique TCR beta chains across the roughly 700 repertoires, and around 9.9 million of these chains were shared by at least two donors. Raw reads were error-corrected and collapsed into unique sequences by a nearest-neighbor algorithm in which closely related sequences were merged to remove PCR and sequencing errors. CDR3 sequences were aligned to IMGT reference sequences to assign V, D and J gene segments. For a sequence to be retained, a match of at least six nucleotides was required to both a V gene segment and a J gene segment. Rearrangements were called productive when the CDR3 lacked stop codons and stayed in frame with V and J; all others were non-productive. CDR3 was defined according to IMGT convention as the region running from the second conserved V-encoded cysteine to the conserved J-encoded phenylalanine. In an earlier analysis of around 570 of the donors, sequences lacking an unambiguous match to a single V gene segment were excluded. In an earlier analysis of 587 of the donors, V segments were called functional above 56.7% productive rearrangements and were called segregating when the between-donor standard deviation exceeded 5%. A statistical classification framework was built for diagnosing cytomegalovirus status from the catalog of TCR beta chain sequences. In a later analysis, TCR nucleotide sequences were compared against IMGT/GENE-DB human TR gene sequences so that V and J genes could be assigned. In a later analysis, CDR3 sequences and most-parsimonious VDJ recombination scenarios were assigned using the TCRdist pipeline. In a later analysis, each TCR beta chain was defined by its CDR3 amino acid sequence together with its V-gene family, and reads without a unique V-gene family were excluded. A later analysis removed several hundred highly shared, low-generation-probability nucleotide sequences to deal with suspected cross-contamination and a sequencing artifact. In a later analysis, a clonal expansion index for each public chain was calculated from normalized within-repertoire ranks of inferred template counts. In a later analysis, generation probabilities were computed with a VDJ recombination model fitted to out-of-frame rearrangements, and the resulting probabilities were checked against IGoR. Hypergeometric tests were used in a later analysis to score TCR-TCR, TCR-HLA and TCR-CMV co-occurrence, with a repertoire-size bias correction applied to the TCR pairs. False discovery rates were estimated in a later analysis by permuting HLA or CMV assignments 20 times. In a later analysis, co-occurring TCRs were grouped using DBSCAN, and TCRdist sequence similarity was added for clustering within HLA-allele-positive subsets. For co-occurrence clustering, repertoires with fewer than 30,000 or more than 120,000 public chains were excluded, along with about five repertoires with anomalous nucleotide sharing. Held by TCRdb, this immuneACCESS table contains in-frame sequences only and omits some clones. Under half of the omission traces to an unresolved V gene where checked; the cause of the rest is unknown. V, J and clone size are taken as reported in that table, and D and trimming were inferred from the DNA itself. The sample profile shows 150,000 to 200,000 clones; nearly 80% of them were found once. The top ten constitute approximately 2.6% of the sample.

About this clone: This clone's antigen is unknown. Base qualities were left out, and no much larger clone turns up one base away.

The cohort consisted of 650 to 850 healthy bone marrow donors. Cohort members were all nominally healthy when sampled, although unrecorded immune exposures were likely present. The donor tested CMV seronegative, placing the donor among the 300 to 400 seronegative members of the cohort. Every donor gave a peripheral blood sample, and the peripheral blood mononuclear cells from that sample were used for TCR beta sequencing. Genomic DNA extraction from the blood cell samples was performed with the Qiagen DNeasy Blood Extraction Kit. Study-level results and caveats: Presence/absence analyses assumed roughly uniform sequencing depth across donors, an assumption that may not hold. In a later analysis, TCR association rates were found to vary across HLA loci, with the most associated TCRs seen for DRB1 alleles and the fewest for HLA-C alleles. According to a later analysis, parvovirus B19, influenza, CMV and Epstein-Barr virus appeared linked to several top co-occurrence clusters. Some IMGT-functional V segments, including TRBV6-2 and TRBV6-3, could not be distinguished by the 87-base-pair reads and were therefore excluded. Compared with the approximately 600-donor mean, donors in an Asian-associated ancestry cluster had fewer N-insertions in productive TCRs, according to a later genetic analysis. Specific HLA alleles were associated with 15,000 to 20,000 TCR beta sequences at a false discovery rate of 0.05 in a later analysis. In the study, approximately 160 TCR beta chains were listed as associated with cytomegalovirus. Only TCR beta chains were sequenced in this cohort, and the absence of alpha or paired-chain data limited detectable features. Broadly in line with IMGT annotations, most TCR beta V segments showed up in productive rearrangements about 87% or about 30% of the time in an earlier analysis of several hundred of the donors. Because counts were too low, roughly 16 rarely observed V segments, including chromosome 9 orphons, were left out of the earlier analysis of a few hundred of the donors. HLA typing was unavailable for some donors at each locus, so association tests used only the typed subset. In both the original and validation cohorts, the classifier was reported to diagnose cytomegalovirus status with high specificity and sensitivity. While some public TCRs were present in many individuals, most TCR sequences turned up only very rarely across donors. The authors suggested that the approach could potentially be extended to other disease states and immunological phenotypes. A cluster of highly shared sequence variants was judged likely to represent a technical artifact of the sequencing pipeline. The only immune exposure information available for the cohort was CMV serostatus. Correlated functional status among segregating V segments might reflect linkage disequilibrium, but an unknown experimental factor could not be ruled out. Most CMV-associated TCR beta chains appeared to be HLA-restricted in a later analysis, and the HLA associations seemed to be driven largely by CMV exposure. V-gene and J-gene trimming of TCR beta chains was associated with a missense DCLRE1C variant in a later genetic analysis, and the association was replicated in an independent cohort. Strong co-occurrence of HLA alleles, especially DR and DQ, made assigning TCR associations to individual alleles difficult. A later analysis found that HLA-associated TCR beta chains were more clonally expanded and had lower generation probabilities than equally common non-associated chains. A few of the identified cytomegalovirus-associated TCR beta chains were confirmed in vitro to be specific for cytomegalovirus antigens. A further reported finding was that TCR beta sequences accurately predicted the HLA-A and HLA-B alleles for most subjects in the first cohort.

Recombination connected TRBV2 to TRBJ1-2, and the D gene may be TRBD1, 6 bases matching. Sequenced material: PBMCs. This TCR was sampled from a female donor in good health and CMV-seronegative. For the CDR3, the sequence is CASRDSGYTF. The nucleotides are TGTGCCAGCAGGGACAGCGGCTACACCTTC.